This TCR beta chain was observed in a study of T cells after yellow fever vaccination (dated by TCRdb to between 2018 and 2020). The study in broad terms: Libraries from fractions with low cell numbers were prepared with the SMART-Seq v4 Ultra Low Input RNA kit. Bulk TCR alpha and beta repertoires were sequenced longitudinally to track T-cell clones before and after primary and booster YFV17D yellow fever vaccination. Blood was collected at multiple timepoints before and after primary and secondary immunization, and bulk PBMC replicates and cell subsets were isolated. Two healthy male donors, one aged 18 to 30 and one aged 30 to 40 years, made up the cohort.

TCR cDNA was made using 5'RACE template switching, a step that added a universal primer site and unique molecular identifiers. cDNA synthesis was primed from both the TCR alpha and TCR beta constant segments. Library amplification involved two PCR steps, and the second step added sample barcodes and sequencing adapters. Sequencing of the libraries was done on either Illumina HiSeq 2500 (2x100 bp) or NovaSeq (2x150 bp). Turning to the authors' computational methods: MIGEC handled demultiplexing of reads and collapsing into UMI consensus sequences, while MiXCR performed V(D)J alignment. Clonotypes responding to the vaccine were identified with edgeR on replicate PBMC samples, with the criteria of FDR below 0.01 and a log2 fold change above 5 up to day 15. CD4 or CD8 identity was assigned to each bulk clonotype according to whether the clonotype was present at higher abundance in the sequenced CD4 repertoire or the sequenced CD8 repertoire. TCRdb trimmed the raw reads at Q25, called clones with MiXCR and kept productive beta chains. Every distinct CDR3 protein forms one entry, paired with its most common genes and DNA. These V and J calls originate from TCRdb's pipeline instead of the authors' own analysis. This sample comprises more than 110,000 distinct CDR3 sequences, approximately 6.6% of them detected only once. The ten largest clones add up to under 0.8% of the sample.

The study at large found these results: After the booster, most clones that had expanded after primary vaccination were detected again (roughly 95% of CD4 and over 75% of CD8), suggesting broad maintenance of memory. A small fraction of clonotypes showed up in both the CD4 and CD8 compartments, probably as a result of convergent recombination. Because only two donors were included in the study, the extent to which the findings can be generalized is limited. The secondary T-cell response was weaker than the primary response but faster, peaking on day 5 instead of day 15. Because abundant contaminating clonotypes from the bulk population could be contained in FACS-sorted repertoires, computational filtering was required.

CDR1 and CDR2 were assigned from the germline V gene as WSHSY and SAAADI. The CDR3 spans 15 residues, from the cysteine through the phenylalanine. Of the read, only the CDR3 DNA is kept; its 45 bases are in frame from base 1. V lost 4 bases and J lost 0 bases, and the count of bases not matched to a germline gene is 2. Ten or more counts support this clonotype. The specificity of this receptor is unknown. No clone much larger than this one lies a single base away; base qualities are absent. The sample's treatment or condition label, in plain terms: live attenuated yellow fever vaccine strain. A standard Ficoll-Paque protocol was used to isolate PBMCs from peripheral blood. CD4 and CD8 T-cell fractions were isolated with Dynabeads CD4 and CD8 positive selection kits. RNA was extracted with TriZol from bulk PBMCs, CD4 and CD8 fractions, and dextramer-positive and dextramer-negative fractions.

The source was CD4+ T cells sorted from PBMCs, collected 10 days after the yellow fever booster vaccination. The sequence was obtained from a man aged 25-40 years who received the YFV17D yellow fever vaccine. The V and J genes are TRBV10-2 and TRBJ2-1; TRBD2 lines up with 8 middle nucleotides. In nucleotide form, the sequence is TGCGCCAGCAGTGTAGCGGGAAACTCCTACAATGAGCAGTTCTTC. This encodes CASSVAGNSYNEQFF.